The 26 T cell receptor beta chains below were found in one sample sequenced in a study of vaccination and CD4 T cells after COVID-19. Antigen specificity for these receptors is unknown. The treatment here: roughly 10-day PBMC culture with coronavirus spike peptide pools or control peptides (ViraFEST assay). Scientists ran DNA taken from cultured CD4+ T cells through the Oncomine TCR Beta short-read assay for sequencing. From the PCR reads, TCRdb called clonotypes with MiXCR, one entry per CDR3 protein. The profile shows under 25,000 distinct CDR3 sequences, over 45% of them singletons. Sequencing input: cultured CD4+ T cells from blood. These receptor sequences come from a human donor with COVID-19.

V and J are TRBV29-1 and TRBJ1-5; TRBD1 matches at 9 bases. Germline lookup yields CDR1 SQVTM and CDR2 ANQGSEA. CDR3 length: 14 residues. V shed 5 bases and J 6 bases; nucleotides not matched to a gene: 8. CDR3 amino acids: CSVTTGGAFQPQHF. The CDR3 region has the DNA TGCAGCGTTACCACAGGGGGCGCGTTTCAGCCCCAGCATTTT.

A note on this clonotype: The junction shows a germline mismatch at one end, possibly a read error. The V gene is TRBV20-1, the J gene TRBJ1-3, with TRBD1 as a possible D gene (6 bases). CDR1 and CDR2 (germline): DFQATT, SNEGSKA (reference sequence). This CDR3 region has 15 residues. The CDR3 region is CGARGPFHSGNTIYF. CDR3 in DNA: TGCGGTGCCAGGGGTCCCTTCCACTCTGGAAACACCATATATTTT.

This clonotype was detected only a few times. The V gene is TRBV20-1, the J gene TRBJ1-1, with a weak D call TRBD1 (5 bases). CDR3 length: 13 amino acids. Germline V CDR1 and CDR2: DFQATT, SNEGSKA (reference sequence). Trimming removed 1 base at V and 7 bases at J, with 13 bases between. CDR3 nucleotides: TGCAGTGCTAGAGTGGGGGGGAGAGGTGAAGCTTTCTTT. It yields the protein CSARVGGRGEAFF.

In its sample, this clonotype ranks as medium-sized (0.01 to 0.1%). The gene calls are TRBV6-1 and TRBJ1-1; TRBD1 matches 7 bases. This CDR3 spans 13 amino acids. The ends lost 6 bases at V and 10 bases at J; junction bases unmatched: 11. Germline CDR1 MNHNS, CDR2 SASEGT. CDR3 bases: TGTGCCAGCAGCGAAACGACAGGGCGGGGAGCTTTCTTT. This sequence encodes CASSETTGRGAFF.

This chain links TRBV12-3 or TRBV12-4 with TRBJ2-2; the D gene is possibly TRBD2 (7 bases). V was pared by 5 bases and J by 4 bases, with 14 bases between. CDR3 size: 15 residues. The CDR3 DNA reads TGTGCCAGCAGTGTATACGGGGGGCCCACCGGGGAGCTGTTTTTT. It codes for CASSVYGGPTGELFF.

In its sample, this clonotype is large. The rearrangement uses TRBV20-1 and TRBJ1-2; 10 nucleotides match TRBD1. Germline V gene lookup returns CDR1 DFQATT and CDR2 SNEGSKA (reference sequence). This CDR3 region has 13 residues. The CDR3 DNA reads TGCAGCGTTCTGGGACAGGGGAATGGTGGCTACACCTTC. It encodes CSVLGQGNGGYTF.

The chain carries TRBV20-1 and TRBJ1-2; no reliable D call. V was shortened by 0 bases and J by 7 bases, with 15 bases between the two germline ends. CDR1 is DFQATT, CDR2 SNEGSKA, per germline (reference sequence). This CDR3 region has 14 residues. This chain's CDR3 is CSARDRTELGGYTF. The CDR3 coding sequence is TGCAGTGCTAGAGATAGGACCGAACTCGGTGGCTACACCTTC.

The J gene is TRBJ2-1, the V gene TRBV2, with D perhaps matching TRBD1 or TRBD2 (5 bases each). The germline CDR1 and CDR2 sequences are SNHLY and FYNNEI. Trimming shortened V by 4 bases and J by 12 bases, and 10 bases separated the two germline ends. The CDR3 is 11 amino acids. In DNA form, the CDR3 reads TGTGCCAGCAGTGTTGAGGGGAGGCAGTTCTTC. Protein product: CASSVEGRQFF.

There are a few counts of this clonotype. The gene calls are TRBV12-3 or TRBV12-4 and TRBJ1-1; a weak D match, TRBD1 (6 bases). CDR3 length: 13 residues. The V end was cut by 6 bases, the J end by 1 base, with 9 bases between. The CDR3 nucleotides read TGTGCCAGCAGCGGACAGAAGAACACTGAAGCTTTCTTT. Translating gives CASSGQKNTEAFF.

The chain couples TRBV28 to TRBJ1-5; TRBD1 matches at 9 bases. J was trimmed by 5 bases and V by 5 bases; bases with no gene match: 10. This CDR3 is 16 amino acids long. Germline-derived CDR1 and CDR2 are MDHEN and SYDVKM. The CDR3: CASSPPWGQGDQPQHF. CDR3 DNA sequence: TGTGCCAGCAGTCCACCTTGGGGACAGGGTGATCAGCCCCAGCATTTT.

This chain joins TRBV12-3 or TRBV12-4 and TRBJ1-5, with D uncertain. There are 13 residues in the CDR3. V lost 6 bases and J 4 bases, leaving 10 bases between the germline ends. CDR3 DNA: TGTGCCAGCAGCCAAGACGGGAATCAGCCCCAGCATTTT. Its protein product is CASSQDGNQPQHF.

The V gene is TRBV5-1, the J gene TRBJ2-7; TRBD1 matches at 10 bases. The germline V gene encodes CDR1 SGHRS and CDR2 YFSETQ. V was pared by 3 bases and J by 2 bases, with 8 bases of the junction left unmatched. This CDR3 spans 16 amino acids. CDR3 amino acids: CASSSTPGQGPYEQYF. As DNA, the CDR3 is TGCGCCAGCAGCTCGACCCCGGGACAGGGGCCCTACGAGCAGTACTTC.

By its share, this clonotype is medium-sized. The rearrangement uses TRBV15 and TRBJ2-5, with 7 bases lining up with TRBD1. Trimming at V came to 1 base and at J to 4 bases, leaving 12 bases not matched to a gene. The CDR3 contains 17 residues. Germline loops: CDR1 LNHNV, CDR2 YYDKDF (reference sequence). The chain's CDR3 is CATSRVRGKAAGETQYF. CDR3 coding DNA: TGTGCCACCAGCAGAGTCAGGGGGAAGGCCGCCGGAGAGACCCAGTACTTC.

This rearrangement joins TRBV30 to TRBJ2-5; 8 bases agree with TRBD1. The CDR3 has 13 residues. After removal of 5 bases from V and 3 bases from J, the junction contained 5 bases not matched to a gene. Looked up from germline, CDR1 is GTSNPN and CDR2 is SVGIG (reference sequence). The CDR3 is CAWEGQAKETQYF. As DNA, the CDR3 is TGTGCCTGGGAGGGACAGGCTAAAGAGACCCAGTACTTC.

The V call is TRBV29-1, the J call TRBJ2-5; the match to TRBD2 covers 7 bases. Trimming at V came to 5 bases and at J to 5 bases, leaving 8 bases not matched to a gene. The germline CDR1 and CDR2 sequences are SQVTM and ANQGSEA. This CDR3 comprises 13 residues. The CDR3 loop is CSVSPGGEETQYF. The CDR3 region has the DNA TGCAGCGTTAGCCCGGGAGGCGAGGAGACCCAGTACTTC.

This clonotype was observed a few times. The rearrangement links TRBV11-3 to TRBJ2-7; D gene unclear. The CDR3 is made up of 16 amino acids. Germline V gives CDR1 SGHNT, CDR2 YENEEA. V was shortened by 0 bases and J by 1 base, with 13 bases between the two germline ends. CDR3 in DNA: TGTGCCAGCAGCTTAGAGGGGTGGGAATCGTCCTACGAGCAGTACTTC. It translates to CASSLEGWESSYEQYF.

The V call is TRBV6-1, the J call TRBJ1-5, with D perhaps matching TRBD1 (5 bases). Germline V gene lookup returns CDR1 MNHNS and CDR2 SASEGT. Trimming took 4 bases from V and 3 from J, leaving 13 bases between them. The length of the CDR3 is 15 residues. The DNA of the CDR3 is TGTGCCAGCAGTGCCCAGGGACGGTTCAATCAGCCCCAGCATTTT. The encoded protein is CASSAQGRFNQPQHF.

A few counts support this clonotype. V is TRBV20-1 and J is TRBJ2-2, with D hard to call. Germline lookup yields CDR1 DFQATT and CDR2 SNEGSKA (reference sequence). This CDR3 comprises 12 residues. V was pared by 1 base and J by 3 bases, with 3 bases between. Written as DNA, the CDR3 is TGCAGTGCTAGAGTTGACACCGGGGAGCTGTTTTTT. Translating it yields CSARVDTGELFF.

This chain connects TRBV27 to TRBJ1-5, with D hard to call. Trimming took off 0 bases at V and 7 bases at J, with 13 bases between the two ends. CDR1 is MNHEY and CDR2 is SMNVEV in the germline V gene (reference sequence). The CDR3 has 15 residues. CDR3 sequence reads: CASSLSSSPGQPQHF. The DNA for the CDR3 is TGTGCCAGCAGTTTATCGAGTAGCCCGGGGCAGCCCCAGCATTTT.

The genes are TRBV20-1 and TRBJ2-7; 9 nucleotides align to TRBD2. CDR3 size: 16 residues. Trimming took 3 bases from V and 0 from J; bases not matched to a gene: 9. Germline loops: CDR1 DFQATT, CDR2 SNEGSKA (reference sequence). The CDR3 DNA is TGCAGTGCTAGTCTTTGGGCTAGCGGGGTCTCCTACGAGCAGTACTTC. Encoded protein: CSASLWASGVSYEQYF.

This chain connects TRBV28 to TRBJ1-6; TRBD1 matches at 9 bases. The CDR3 length is 14 residues. The germline V gene has CDR1 MDHEN and CDR2 SYDVKM. The J segment lost 7 bases and the V segment lost 10 bases, leaving 8 bases of the junction unmatched. This CDR3 reads CATGTGQRNSPLHF. The CDR3 DNA follows: TGTGCCACCGGGACAGGGCAGAGGAATTCACCCCTCCACTTT.

This clonotype showed up just a few times. The rearrangement uses TRBV6-1 and TRBJ1-1, with D maybe TRBD1 (6 bases). The CDR3 has 13 residues. CDR1 MNHNS and CDR2 SASEGT come from the germline V gene. V lost 7 bases, J lost 6 bases, and 15 bases lay in between. The DNA for the CDR3 is TGTGCCAGCACCGAAAAGGGGGGCTCTGAAGCTTTCTTT. As protein: CASTEKGGSEAFF.

The chain employs TRBV6-5 and TRBJ2-3; no firm D call. V gave up 4 bases and J gave up 2 bases, with 4 bases separating them. This CDR3 is built from 12 residues. CDR1 and CDR2 (germline): MNHEY, SVGAGI. Here the CDR3 reads CASSSTTDTQYF. CDR3 in DNA: TGTGCCAGCAGTTCTACCACAGATACGCAGTATTTT.

The chain has TRBV6-4 and TRBJ2-2; D remains unclear. Trimming removed 6 bases at V and 4 bases at J, with 12 bases between. There are 14 residues in the CDR3. CDR1 is MRHNA, CDR2 SNTAGT, per germline. The CDR3 sequence is CASSPSPGTGELFF. The CDR3 nucleotides read TGTGCCAGCAGCCCCAGTCCGGGCACCGGGGAGCTGTTTTTT.

This clonotype was picked up a small number of times. The rearrangement joins TRBV11-2 to TRBJ1-2; tentatively, D is TRBD1 (6 bases). V was shortened by 5 bases and J by 3 bases, with 10 bases between the two germline ends. CDR1 and CDR2 from the germline V gene are SGHAT and FQNNGV. The CDR3 is 13 residues long. In DNA form, the CDR3 reads TGTGCCAGCAGCCGGGGGCAGGACTATGGCTACACCTTC. Translation gives CASSRGQDYGYTF. Combining the CDR3 with reference TRBV11-2 and TRBJ1-2 gives the whole variable domain EAGVAQSPRYKIIEKRQSVAFWCNPISGHATLYWYQQILGQGPKLLIQFQNNGVVDDSQLPKDRFSAERLKGVDSTLKIQPAKLEDSAVYLCASSRGQDYGYTFGSGTRLTVV.

The count of this clonotype is one. The V and J genes are TRBV5-1 and TRBJ2-5, with TRBD2 matching 13 bases. Trimming cost V 0 bases and J 1 base; bases outside gene matches: 3. Germline V gives CDR1 SGHRS, CDR2 YFSETQ. This CDR3 has 17 amino acids. CDR3 residues: CASSLGGLAGLQETQYF. The DNA for the CDR3 is TGCGCCAGCAGCTTGGGGGGACTAGCGGGGCTCCAAGAGACCCAGTACTTC. Full variable domain (remainder filled in from reference TRBV5-1 and TRBJ2-5): KAGVTQTPRYLIKTRGQQVTLSCSPISGHRSVSWYQQTPGQGLQFLFEYFSETQRNKGNFPGRFSGRQFSNSRSEMNVSTLELGDSALYLCASSLGGLAGLQETQYFGPGTRLLVL.